Listed below are T cell receptor beta chains from one sample, sequenced in a study of OX40 agonist ivuxolimab in advanced cancers. Here immunoSEQ multiplex PCR was the method, and the copy in TCRdb shows in-frame clones only, minus some. The data show about 61,000 clones, about 88% seen once. The sequenced sample was CD4+ or CD8+ T cells sorted from blood, obtained in a trial of the OX40 agonist ivuxolimab. The origin of the receptors is an adult with an advanced solid tumor such as melanoma, head and neck, liver or kidney cancer. Each CDR3 is given with its conserved first and last residue. D genes are given only for firm matches. Not every row has a clone size; where given, it reads once, few, many or a size class.

D gene	V gene	clone size	J gene	CDR3 DNA	CDR3 protein
TRBD1	TRBV15	once	TRBJ1-1	TGTGCCACCAGCCGGACAGGGACCCGGACTGAAGCTTTCTTT	CATSRTGTRTEAFF
NA	TRBV6-5	once	TRBJ2-2	TGTGCCAGCAGGCTCCAGGGGAAGAACACCGGGGAGCTGTTTTTT	CASRLQGKNTGELFF
TRBD2	TRBV4-1	NA	TRBJ2-1	TGCGCCAGCAGCCACCTTAGCGGGGGCTCCTACAATGAGCAGTTCTTC	CASSHLSGGSYNEQFF
NA	TRBV12-2	NA	TRBJ1-4	TGTGCAAGTCGCCTAGGGGGGACAGGGGAGCCGGCTAATGAAAAACTGTTTTTT	CASRLGGTGEPANEKLFF
NA	TRBV7-6	NA	TRBJ1-1	TGTGCCAGCACCCGAAGCTATGGCCCCTTGGACACTGAAGCTTTCTTT	CASTRSYGPLDTEAFF
NA	TRBV4-1	once	TRBJ1-5	TGCGCCAGCAGCCAAGATAGGGGTTTACAGCCCCAGCATTTT	CASSQDRGLQPQHF
TRBD1	TRBV7-2	NA	TRBJ1-5	TGTGCCAGCAGCTTAGGGGGACAGCCCAATCAGCCCCAGCATTTT	CASSLGGQPNQPQHF
NA	TRBV5-5	NA	TRBJ1-3	TGTGCCAGCAGCTTGGCCGCAGGGGGAAACACCATATATTTT	CASSLAAGGNTIYF
NA	TRBV18	NA	TRBJ1-2	TGTGCCAGCTCACCAACACAGAGGATTAACTATGGCTACACCTTC	CASSPTQRINYGYTF
TRBD1	TRBV2	medium-sized	TRBJ1-1	TGTGCCAGCAGTCCCGACAGGGTCAACACTGAAGCTTTCTTT	CASSPDRVNTEAFF
NA	TRBV7-2	few	TRBJ1-6	TGTGCCAGCAGCTTAGGGGCAGGATTGGCCCTGACCCTCCACTTT	CASSLGAGLALTLHF
NA	TRBV18	NA	TRBJ2-7	TGTGCCAGCTCACCAATCTCGCAGGGACAATACGAGCAGTACTTC	CASSPISQGQYEQYF
TRBD1	TRBV5-5	NA	TRBJ1-3	TGTGCCAGCTTGGGGGGGACAGGTTCCTCTGGAAACACCATATATTTT	CASLGGTGSSGNTIYF
NA	TRBV18	NA	TRBJ1-5	TGTGCCAGCTCCCCCAGCACGGAGTCCTCCAATCAGCCCCAGCATTTT	CASSPSTESSNQPQHF
TRBD1	TRBV6-5	NA	TRBJ2-7	TGTGCCAGCAGCACGACAGGGGGCAACTCCTACGAGCAGTACTTC	CASSTTGGNSYEQYF
NA	TRBV12-5	NA	TRBJ1-2	TGTGCTAGTGGTTTGGCCGAAGCAGCACTCTATGGCTACACCTTC	CASGLAEAALYGYTF
NA	TRBV5-1	NA	TRBJ1-6	TGCGCCAGCAGCTTAGAGAGGGTGTATAATTCACCCCTCCACTTT	CASSLERVYNSPLHF
NA	TRBV25-1	NA	TRBJ2-7	TGTGCCAGCAGTGGCGAACCCTACGAGCAGTACTTC	CASSGEPYEQYF
NA	TRBV7-3	NA	TRBJ2-6	TGTGCCAGCAGCTTAACTGGGCAGAATGCTGGGGCCAACGTCCTGACTTTC	CASSLTGQNAGANVLTF
NA	TRBV4-1	few	TRBJ1-3	TGCGCCAGCAGCCAAGGGATTCCAGGCCGTGGAAACACCATATATTTT	CASSQGIPGRGNTIYF
TRBD1	TRBV9	NA	TRBJ1-5	TGTGCCAGCAGCCCAGGACAGGGTCGGTCAGGCAATCAGCCCCAGCATTTT	CASSPGQGRSGNQPQHF
TRBD2	TRBV6-1	NA	TRBJ2-3	TGTGCCAGCAGAGGGGGACTAGCGGCAGATACGCAGTATTTT	CASRGGLAADTQYF
TRBD2	TRBV7-6	once	TRBJ2-7	TGTGCCAGCAGCTTAGCGCCCAGCGGGGGGTCCTTCGCCTCCTACGAGCAGTACTTC	CASSLAPSGGSFASYEQYF
NA	TRBV6-5	NA	TRBJ2-5	TGTGCCAGCAAGAGGGCCTGGGAGTATCCCCAGTACTTC	CASKRAWEYPQYF
NA	TRBV5-4	NA	TRBJ1-3	TGTGCCAGCAGCGCCGGGACAAACTTAGGAAACACCATATATTTT	CASSAGTNLGNTIYF
NA	TRBV19	NA	TRBJ1-4	TGTGCCAGCCGCAAAACAACTAATGAAAAACTGTTTTTT	CASRKTTNEKLFF
TRBD1	TRBV6-1	once	TRBJ2-5	TGTGCCAGCAGTGGGGACAGGGTAAAGACCCAGTACTTC	CASSGDRVKTQYF
NA	TRBV30	NA	TRBJ1-4	TGTGCCTGGAGTACGCTGGACAGTTATAATGAAAAACTGTTTTTT	CAWSTLDSYNEKLFF
TRBD1	TRBV7-2	once	TRBJ2-5	TGTGCCAGCAGCTCATGGGGACAGACTCAAGAGACCCAGTACTTC	CASSSWGQTQETQYF
NA	TRBV14	NA	TRBJ1-6	TGTGCCAGCAGCCAAGTACAGGTTTACTCCTATAATTCACCCCTCCACTTT	CASSQVQVYSYNSPLHF
NA	TRBV4-1	NA	TRBJ2-7	TGCGCCAGCAGCCAAGGCCCCCGGGCCTACGAGCAGTACTTC	CASSQGPRAYEQYF
NA	TRBV18	NA	TRBJ1-4	TGTGCCAGCTCACCACGAGGCTCCAGGTCTAATGAAAAACTGTTTTTT	CASSPRGSRSNEKLFF
TRBD2	TRBV14	NA	TRBJ2-7	TGTGCCAGCAGCCAAGACCGCGGGGGGGGCGAGCAGTACTTC	CASSQDRGGGEQYF